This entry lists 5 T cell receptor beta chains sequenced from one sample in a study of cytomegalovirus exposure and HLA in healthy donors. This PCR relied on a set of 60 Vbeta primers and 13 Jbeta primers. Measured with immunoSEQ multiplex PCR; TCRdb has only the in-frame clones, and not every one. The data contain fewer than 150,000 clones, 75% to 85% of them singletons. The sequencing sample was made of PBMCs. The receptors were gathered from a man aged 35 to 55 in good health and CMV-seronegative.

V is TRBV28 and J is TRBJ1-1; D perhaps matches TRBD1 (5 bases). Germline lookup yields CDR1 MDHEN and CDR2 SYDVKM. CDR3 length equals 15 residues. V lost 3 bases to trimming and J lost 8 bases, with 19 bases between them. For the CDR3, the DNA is TGTGCCAGCAGTTTCTCCAACGACGGCGGGGGGGAAGCTTTCTTT. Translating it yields CASSFSNDGGGEAFF.

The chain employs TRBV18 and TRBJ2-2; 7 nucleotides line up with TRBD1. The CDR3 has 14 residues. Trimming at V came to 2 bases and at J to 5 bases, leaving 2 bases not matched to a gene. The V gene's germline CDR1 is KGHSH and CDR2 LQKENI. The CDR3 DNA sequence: TGTGCCAGCTCACCAACAGGGGTTACCGGGGAGCTGTTTTTT. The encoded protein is CASSPTGVTGELFF. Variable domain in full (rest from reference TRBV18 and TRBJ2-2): NAGVMQNPRHLVRRRGQEARLRCSPMKGHSHVYWYRQLPEEGLKFMVYLQKENIIDESGMPKERFSAEFPKEGPSILRIQQVVRGDSAAYFCASSPTGVTGELFFGEGSRLTVL.

In DNA, the CDR3 is TGTGCCAGCAGCTTAGTGCCAGCGGGTTCCCTCCCAGATACGCAGTATTTT. Translated: CASSLVPAGSLPDTQYF. The chain employs TRBV11-2 and TRBJ2-3, with D possibly being TRBD2 (6 bases). The CDR3 is made up of 17 amino acids. Per germline, CDR1 SGHAT and CDR2 FQNNGV. Between the trimmed V and J ends, which lost 1 base and 4 bases, there was a span of 18 bases.

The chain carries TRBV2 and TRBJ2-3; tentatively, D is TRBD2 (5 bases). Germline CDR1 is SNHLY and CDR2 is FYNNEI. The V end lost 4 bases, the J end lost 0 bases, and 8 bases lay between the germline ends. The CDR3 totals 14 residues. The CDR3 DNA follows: TGTGCCAGCAGTGCTAGCCTCAGCACAGATACGCAGTATTTT. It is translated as CASSASLSTDTQYF.

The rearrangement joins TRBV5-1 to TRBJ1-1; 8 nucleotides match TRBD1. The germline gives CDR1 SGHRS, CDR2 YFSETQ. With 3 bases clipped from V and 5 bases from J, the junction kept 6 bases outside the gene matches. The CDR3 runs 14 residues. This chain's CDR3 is CASSSGQEGTEAFF. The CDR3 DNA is TGCGCCAGCAGCTCGGGACAGGAGGGGACTGAAGCTTTCTTT.